Each of the 19 T cell receptor beta chains below was sequenced from the same sample in a study of blood T cell repertoires in COVID-19. Using immunoSEQ multiplex PCR, the repertoire was profiled, and TCRdb retains in-frame clones only, with some absent. This table holds roughly 62,000 clones, approximately 79% found once. Sequencing was carried out using peripheral blood. These receptors all come from a woman of 80 years or more with active or convalescent COVID-19.

The count of this clone is one. The chain uses TRBV2 and TRBJ1-2; TRBD1 agrees at 7 bases. V lost 7 bases and J lost 4; bases outside the gene matches: 9. Per germline, CDR1 SNHLY and CDR2 FYNNEI. This CDR3 has 14 amino acids. CDR3 region: CASNLGGSGYGYTF. CDR3 DNA: TGTGCCAGCAATCTAGGGGGCTCGGGCTATGGCTACACCTTC.

The chain links TRBV18 to TRBJ2-1; perhaps TRBD1 as D (5 bases). This CDR3 contains 16 residues. The V and J ends lost 0 bases and 9 bases respectively, with 18 bases between them. Germline V CDR1 and CDR2: KGHSH, LQKENI. The CDR3 bases are TGTGCCAGCTCACCACCGGGTCAGGGTATGGGGTTTGAGCAGTTCTTC. Translating it yields CASSPPGQGMGFEQFF.

The V gene is TRBV2, the J gene TRBJ2-2; perhaps TRBD2 as D (5 bases). With 4 bases removed from V and 3 bases from J, the gap between germline ends came to 9 bases. The germline gives CDR1 SNHLY, CDR2 FYNNEI. This CDR3 is 14 amino acids long. The DNA for the CDR3 is TGTGCCAGCAGTGTACGGGGAGACACCGGGGAGCTGTTTTTT. Translating gives CASSVRGDTGELFF.

DNA of the CDR3: TGTGCCACTGGGCCGCCCCGACAGGGAAGTGAAAAACTGTTTTTT. Protein: CATGPPRQGSEKLFF. V and J are TRBV19 and TRBJ1-4, with TRBD1 identical over 7 bases. The length of the CDR3 is 15 residues. CDR1 and CDR2 from the germline V gene are LNHDA and SQIVND (reference sequence). The ends lost 10 bases at V and 7 bases at J; junction bases unmatched: 15.

This clone appeared once. V usage is TRBV5-4 and J usage is TRBJ2-2; 7 positions agree with TRBD2. Germline V gene lookup returns CDR1 SGHNT and CDR2 YYREEE (reference sequence). Losses at the gene ends were 4 bases for V and 0 bases for J; bases not matched to a gene: 6. This CDR3 has 16 residues. DNA for the CDR3: TGTGCCAGCAGCCTCTTAGCGGGTTCGAACACCGGGGAGCTGTTTTTT. Amino acid sequence: CASSLLAGSNTGELFF.

This clone was observed once. The V gene is TRBV24-1, the J gene TRBJ2-3; perhaps TRBD2 as D (5 bases). This CDR3 contains 14 residues. Germline V CDR1 and CDR2: KGHDR, SFDVKD. V lost 7 bases and J 3 bases, leaving 13 bases between the germline ends. CDR3 sequence reads: CATSGEGRTDTQYF. CDR3 DNA sequence: TGTGCCACCAGCGGGGAAGGGAGAACAGATACGCAGTATTTT.

The chain couples TRBV12-5 to TRBJ2-2; 8 bases fit TRBD1. The V and J ends lost 1 base and 4 bases, in that order; junction bases with no gene match: 17. This CDR3 comprises 20 residues. Germline V lookup: CDR1 LGHNT, CDR2 FRNRAP. The CDR3 coding sequence is TGTGCTAGTGGTTTGGCCAGGGGGGCAGGGGGCCTAGAGGGCACCGGGGAGCTGTTTTTT. Its protein product is CASGLARGAGGLEGTGELFF.

J is TRBJ1-1 and V is TRBV6-5, with 8 bases identical to TRBD1. V dropped 7 bases and J dropped 3; count of bases not matched to a gene: 7. Germline V gives CDR1 MNHEY, CDR2 SVGAGI. The CDR3 loop spans 14 amino acids. The CDR3 nucleotides read TGTGCCAGCACCCTACTGACAGGGGACACTGAAGCTTTCTTT. This translates into CASTLLTGDTEAFF.

The chain combines TRBV29-1 with TRBJ1-1; maybe TRBD1 (5 bases). Deletions cut 7 bases from V and 3 bases from J, with 15 bases between. This CDR3 has 13 amino acids. Germline assignment: CDR1 SQVTM and CDR2 ANQGSEA. CDR3 sequence (DNA): TGCAGCGCCCGAGCGGGGGGGGACACTGAAGCTTTCTTT. Residues: CSARAGGDTEAFF.

This clone came up once. This chain uses TRBV5-1 with TRBJ1-2, with D possibly being TRBD1 (6 bases). Trimming shortened V by 0 bases and J by 2 bases, and 14 bases separated the two germline ends. This CDR3 has 16 residues. Germline V CDR1 and CDR2: SGHRS, YFSETQ. Here the CDR3 reads CASSLDRDTLNYGYTF. CDR3 in DNA: TGCGCCAGCAGCTTGGACCGGGACACGTTAAACTATGGCTACACCTTC.

V usage is TRBV4-2 and J usage is TRBJ2-4; 11 bases match TRBD2. Germline V gene sequence: CDR1 LGHNA, CDR2 YNFKEQ. This CDR3 has 18 amino acids. V lost 1 base, J lost 1 base, and 6 bases stayed unmatched. The CDR3 region has the DNA TGTGCCAGCAGCCAAGTTCTTAGCGGGGGGGCGGCCAAAAACATTCAGTACTTC. Its translation is CASSQVLSGGAAKNIQYF.

The chain uses TRBV7-3 and TRBJ2-2; 10 bases map to TRBD2. V lost 0 bases and J lost 6; bases outside the gene matches: 7. CDR1 and CDR2 (germline): SGHTA, FQGTGA. This CDR3 has 17 residues. In DNA form, the CDR3 reads TGTGCCAGCAGCTTAACGCAGCTAGCGGGGGTGGCCGGGGAGCTGTTTTTT. It is translated as CASSLTQLAGVAGELFF.

The chain links TRBV30 to TRBJ1-1; D call uncertain. The V end was cut by 2 bases, the J end by 1 base, with 8 bases between. The CDR3 contains 13 residues. Germline V lookup: CDR1 GTSNPN, CDR2 SVGIG (reference sequence). The CDR3 protein is CAWSFVSNTEAFF. CDR3 in DNA: TGTGCCTGGAGTTTCGTGTCGAACACTGAAGCTTTCTTT.

The rearrangement joins TRBV5-1 to TRBJ1-1, with a weak D call TRBD1 (6 bases). V lost 4 bases, J lost 4 bases, and 23 bases lay in between. Germline V gives CDR1 SGHRS, CDR2 YFSETQ. The CDR3 contains 17 residues. The CDR3 nucleotides are TGCGCCAGCAGCCGTTACCCTTCGACAGGCAGGGGCACTGAAGCTTTCTTT. Amino acid sequence: CASSRYPSTGRGTEAFF. Combining the CDR3 with reference TRBV5-1 and TRBJ1-1 gives the whole variable domain KAGVTQTPRYLIKTRGQQVTLSCSPISGHRSVSWYQQTPGQGLQFLFEYFSETQRNKGNFPGRFSGRQFSNSRSEMNVSTLELGDSALYLCASSRYPSTGRGTEAFFGQGTRLTVV.

The chain uses TRBV30 and TRBJ1-5; D uncertain. V lost 3 bases and J lost 3, with 12 bases in between. The CDR3 has 14 amino acids. Germline values: CDR1 GTSNPN, CDR2 SVGIG (reference sequence). CDR3 region: CAWSLGQNNQPQHF. CDR3 nucleotides: TGTGCCTGGAGCCTTGGGCAGAACAATCAGCCCCAGCATTTT.

Worth noting for this clone: The same CDR3 arises from other DNA sequences in this sample as well. The rearrangement uses TRBV6-5 and TRBJ2-7; D gene ambiguous. The germline V gene encodes CDR1 MNHEY and CDR2 SVGAGI. The germline V and J ends were trimmed by 5 bases and 3 bases, with 11 bases remaining between them. The CDR3 extends over 13 amino acids. CDR3 region: CASSRGPSYEQYF. CDR3 DNA: TGTGCCAGCAGTCGTGGTCCGAGCTACGAGCAGTACTTC.

The chain couples TRBV3-1 (or the pseudogene TRBV3-2) to TRBJ1-2; no clear D. Germline V gives CDR1 LGHDT, CDR2 YNNKEL (reference sequence). The CDR3 totals 12 residues. The V end lost 0 bases, the J end lost 8 bases, and 7 bases lay between the germline ends. The CDR3 nucleotides read TGTGCCAGCAGCCAAGATATCCGGGGCTACACCTTC. Translated, it gives CASSQDIRGYTF.

This clone has a single count. The rearrangement uses TRBV19 and TRBJ1-5; 8 nucleotides match TRBD1. This CDR3 contains 14 residues. With V trimmed by 2 bases and J by 4 bases, 1 base remained unmatched. Germline CDR1 and CDR2: LNHDA and SQIVND (reference sequence). CDR3 nucleotide sequence: TGTGCCAGTAGTATACGGACAGGGAATCAGCCCCAGCATTTT. Translation: CASSIRTGNQPQHF.

In this sample, this clone turned up once. The chain joins TRBV2 to TRBJ1-6, with D perhaps TRBD1 (6 bases). V was shortened by 6 bases and J by 8 bases, with 11 bases between the two germline ends. CDR3 length: 13 amino acids. From germline, CDR1 is SNHLY and CDR2 FYNNEI. The CDR3 DNA sequence: TGTGCCAGCAGGAAGGACAGAGATTCACCCCTCCACTTT. This encodes CASRKDRDSPLHF.